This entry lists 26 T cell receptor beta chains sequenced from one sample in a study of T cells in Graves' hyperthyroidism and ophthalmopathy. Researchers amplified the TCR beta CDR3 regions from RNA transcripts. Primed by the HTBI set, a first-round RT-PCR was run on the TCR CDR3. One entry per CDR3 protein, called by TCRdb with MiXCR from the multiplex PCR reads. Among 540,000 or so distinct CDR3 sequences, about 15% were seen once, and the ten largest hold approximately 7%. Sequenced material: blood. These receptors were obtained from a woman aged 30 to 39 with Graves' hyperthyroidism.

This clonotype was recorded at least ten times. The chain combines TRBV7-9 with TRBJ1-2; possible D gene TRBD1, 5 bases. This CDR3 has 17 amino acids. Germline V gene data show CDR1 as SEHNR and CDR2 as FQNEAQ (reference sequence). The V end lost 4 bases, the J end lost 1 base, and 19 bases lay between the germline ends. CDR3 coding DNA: TGTGCCAGCAGCTCAGGACCTTCCCGAAGGGGTAACTATGGCTACACCTTC. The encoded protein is CASSSGPSRRGNYGYTF.

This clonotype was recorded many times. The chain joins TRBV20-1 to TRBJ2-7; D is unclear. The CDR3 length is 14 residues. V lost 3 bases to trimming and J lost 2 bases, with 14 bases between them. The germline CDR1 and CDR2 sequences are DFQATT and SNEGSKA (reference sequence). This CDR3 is CSARRSLLAYEQYF. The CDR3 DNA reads TGCAGTGCTAGGCGGAGTCTTCTGGCCTACGAGCAGTACTTC.

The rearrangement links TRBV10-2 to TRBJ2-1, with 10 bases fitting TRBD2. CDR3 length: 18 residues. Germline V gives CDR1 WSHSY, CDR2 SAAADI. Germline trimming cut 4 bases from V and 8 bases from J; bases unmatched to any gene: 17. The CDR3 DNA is TGCGCCAGCAGTGGTACTAGCGGGATATTGCCCGGTGGGGATGAGCAGTTCTTC. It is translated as CASSGTSGILPGGDEQFF.

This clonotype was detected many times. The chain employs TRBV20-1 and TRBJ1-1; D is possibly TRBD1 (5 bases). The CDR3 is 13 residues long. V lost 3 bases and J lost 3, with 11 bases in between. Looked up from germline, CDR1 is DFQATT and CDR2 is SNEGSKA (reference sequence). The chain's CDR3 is CSARPRGYTEAFF. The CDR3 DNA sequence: TGCAGTGCTAGGCCTAGGGGTTACACTGAAGCTTTCTTT.

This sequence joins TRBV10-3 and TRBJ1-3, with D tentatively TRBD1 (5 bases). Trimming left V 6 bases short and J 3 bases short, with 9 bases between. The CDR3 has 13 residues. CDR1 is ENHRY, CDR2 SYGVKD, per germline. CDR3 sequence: CAIRRQSGNTIYF. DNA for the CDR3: TGTGCCATCAGACGACAGAGTGGAAACACCATATATTTT.

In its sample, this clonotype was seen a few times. CDR3 protein: CSASLGLVEKLFF. The CDR3 region has the DNA TGCAGTGCTAGTTTAGGGTTAGTTGAAAAACTGTTTTTT. This chain uses TRBV20-1 with TRBJ1-4; D ambiguous. Germline-derived CDR1 and CDR2 are DFQATT and SNEGSKA (reference sequence). Between the trimmed V and J ends, which lost 3 bases and 7 bases, there was a span of 12 bases. The CDR3 length is 13 residues.

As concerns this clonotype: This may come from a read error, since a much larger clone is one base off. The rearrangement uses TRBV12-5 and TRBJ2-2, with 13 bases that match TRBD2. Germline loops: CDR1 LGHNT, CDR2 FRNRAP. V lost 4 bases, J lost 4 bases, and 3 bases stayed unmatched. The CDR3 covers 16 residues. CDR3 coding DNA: TGTGCTAGTGGTTCCACTAGCGGGAGGGGCACCGGGGAGCTGTTTTTT. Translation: CASGSTSGRGTGELFF.

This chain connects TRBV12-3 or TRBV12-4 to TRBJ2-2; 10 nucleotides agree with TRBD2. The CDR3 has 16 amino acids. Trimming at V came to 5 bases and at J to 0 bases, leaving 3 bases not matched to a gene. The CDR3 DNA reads TGTGCCAGCAGTATGGGACTAGCGTCGAACACCGGGGAGCTGTTTTTT. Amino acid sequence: CASSMGLASNTGELFF.

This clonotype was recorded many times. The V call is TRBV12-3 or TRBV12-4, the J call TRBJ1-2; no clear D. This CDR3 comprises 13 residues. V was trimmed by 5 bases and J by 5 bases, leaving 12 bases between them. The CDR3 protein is CASSPDDMYGYTF. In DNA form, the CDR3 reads TGTGCCAGCAGTCCGGACGACATGTATGGCTACACCTTC.

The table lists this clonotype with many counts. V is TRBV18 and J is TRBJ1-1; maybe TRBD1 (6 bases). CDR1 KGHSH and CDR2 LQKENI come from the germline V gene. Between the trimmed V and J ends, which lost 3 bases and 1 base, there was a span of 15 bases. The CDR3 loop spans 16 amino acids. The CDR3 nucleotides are TGTGCCAGCTCACCGCTTCCGACAGGAACGAACACTGAAGCTTTCTTT. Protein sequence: CASSPLPTGTNTEAFF.

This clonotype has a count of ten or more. CDR3 in amino acids: CASSQAGVNTGELFF. In DNA, the CDR3 is TGTGCCAGCAGTCAAGCGGGAGTAAACACCGGGGAGCTGTTTTTT. The V call is TRBV12-3 or TRBV12-4, the J call TRBJ2-2; 8 positions agree with TRBD2. Unmatched junction bases numbered 4, after V lost 5 bases and J lost 2 bases. This CDR3 contains 15 residues.

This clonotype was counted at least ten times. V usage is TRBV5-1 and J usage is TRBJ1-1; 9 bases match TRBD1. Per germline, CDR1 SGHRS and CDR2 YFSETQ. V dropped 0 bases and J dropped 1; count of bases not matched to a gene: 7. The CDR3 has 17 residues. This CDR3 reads CASSLDGTGIWNTEAFF. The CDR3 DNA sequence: TGCGCCAGCAGCTTGGATGGGACAGGGATTTGGAACACTGAAGCTTTCTTT.

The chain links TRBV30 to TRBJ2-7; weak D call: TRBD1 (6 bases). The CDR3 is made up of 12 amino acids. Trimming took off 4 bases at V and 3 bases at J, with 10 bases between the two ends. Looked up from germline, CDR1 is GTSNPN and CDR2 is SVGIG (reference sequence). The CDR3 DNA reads TGTGCCTGGAATACAGGGTACTACGAGCAGTACTTC. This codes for CAWNTGYYEQYF.

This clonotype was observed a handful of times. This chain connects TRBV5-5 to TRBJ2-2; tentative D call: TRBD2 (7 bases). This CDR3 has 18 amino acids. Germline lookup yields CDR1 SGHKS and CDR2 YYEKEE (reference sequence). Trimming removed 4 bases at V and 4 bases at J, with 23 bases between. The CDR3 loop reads CASSPIRGGVTSTGELFF. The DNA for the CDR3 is TGTGCCAGCAGCCCAATCAGGGGAGGGGTAACGAGCACCGGGGAGCTGTTTTTT.

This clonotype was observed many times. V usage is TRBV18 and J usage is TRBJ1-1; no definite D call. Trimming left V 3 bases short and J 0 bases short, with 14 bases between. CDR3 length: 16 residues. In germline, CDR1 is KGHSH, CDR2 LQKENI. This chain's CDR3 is CASSPSESSMNTEAFF. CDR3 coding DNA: TGTGCCAGCTCACCGTCGGAGAGCTCAATGAACACTGAAGCTTTCTTT. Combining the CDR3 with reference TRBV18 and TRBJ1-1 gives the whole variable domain NAGVMQNPRHLVRRRGQEARLRCSPMKGHSHVYWYRQLPEEGLKFMVYLQKENIIDESGMPKERFSAEFPKEGPSILRIQQVVRGDSAAYFCASSPSESSMNTEAFFGQGTRLTVV.

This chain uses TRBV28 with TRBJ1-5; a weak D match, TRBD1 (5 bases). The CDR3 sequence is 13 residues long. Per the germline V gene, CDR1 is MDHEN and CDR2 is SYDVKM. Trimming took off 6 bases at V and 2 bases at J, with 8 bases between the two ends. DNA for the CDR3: TGTGCCAGCAGGGGGCCGGGCAATCAGCCCCAGCATTTT. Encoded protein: CASRGPGNQPQHF.

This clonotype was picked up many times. For the CDR3, the DNA is TGTGCCAGCAGCTTAGGAGGAGGTGAGCAGTTCTTC. Protein product: CASSLGGGEQFF. V usage is TRBV11-2 and J usage is TRBJ2-1; D is perhaps TRBD2 (5 bases). The germline CDR1 and CDR2 sequences are SGHAT and FQNNGV. The V and J ends lost 1 base and 9 bases respectively, with 7 bases between them. This CDR3 is built from 12 residues.

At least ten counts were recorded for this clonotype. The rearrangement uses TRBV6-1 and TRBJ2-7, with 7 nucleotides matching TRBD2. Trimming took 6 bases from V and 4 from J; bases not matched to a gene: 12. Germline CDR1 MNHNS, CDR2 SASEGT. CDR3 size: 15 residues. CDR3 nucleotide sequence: TGTGCCAGCAGGGGACTAAGCGAGCCTTGGTACGAGCAGTACTTC. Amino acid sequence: CASRGLSEPWYEQYF.

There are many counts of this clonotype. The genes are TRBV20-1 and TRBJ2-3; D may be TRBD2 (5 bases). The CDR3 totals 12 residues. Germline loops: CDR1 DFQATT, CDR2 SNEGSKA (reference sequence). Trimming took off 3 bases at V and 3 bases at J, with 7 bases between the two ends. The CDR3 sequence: CSARRATDTQYF. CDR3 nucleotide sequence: TGCAGTGCTAGGAGGGCGACAGATACGCAGTATTTT.

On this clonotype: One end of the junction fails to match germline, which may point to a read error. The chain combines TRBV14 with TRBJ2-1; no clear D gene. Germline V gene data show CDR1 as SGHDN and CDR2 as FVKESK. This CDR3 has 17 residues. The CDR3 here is CAGSPNRGGVYYNEQFF. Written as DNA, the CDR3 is TGTGCCGGCAGCCCGAACCGTGGCGGAGTTTACTACAATGAGCAGTTCTTC.

Here the CDR3 reads CASSHEGGAEAFF. DNA for the CDR3: TGCGCCAGCAGCCATGAAGGGGGGGCTGAAGCTTTCTTT. The chain employs TRBV4-1 and TRBJ1-1, with D possibly being TRBD1 (6 bases). Germline V gene sequence: CDR1 MGHRA, CDR2 YSYEKL. Trimming shortened V by 3 bases and J by 6 bases, and 11 bases separated the two germline ends. This CDR3 contains 13 residues.

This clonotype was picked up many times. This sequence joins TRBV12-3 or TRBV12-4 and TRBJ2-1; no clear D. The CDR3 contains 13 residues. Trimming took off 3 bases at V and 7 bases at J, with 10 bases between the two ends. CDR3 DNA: TGTGCCAGCAGTTTTCCCCCGCAAAATGAGCAGTTCTTC. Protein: CASSFPPQNEQFF.

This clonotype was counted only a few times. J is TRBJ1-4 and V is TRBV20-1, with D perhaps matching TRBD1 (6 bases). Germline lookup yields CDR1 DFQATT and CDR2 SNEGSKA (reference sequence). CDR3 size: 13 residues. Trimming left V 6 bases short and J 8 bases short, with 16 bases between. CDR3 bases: TGCAGTGCACGCCTGGCAGGGGCCGAAAAACTGTTTTTT. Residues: CSARLAGAEKLFF.

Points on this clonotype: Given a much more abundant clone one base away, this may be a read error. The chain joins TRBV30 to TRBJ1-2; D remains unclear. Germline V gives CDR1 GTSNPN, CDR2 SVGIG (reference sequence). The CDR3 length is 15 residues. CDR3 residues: CVWSGVRTDNYGYTF. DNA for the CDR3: TGTGTCTGGAGTGGGGTTAGGACGGATAACTATGGCTACACCTTC.

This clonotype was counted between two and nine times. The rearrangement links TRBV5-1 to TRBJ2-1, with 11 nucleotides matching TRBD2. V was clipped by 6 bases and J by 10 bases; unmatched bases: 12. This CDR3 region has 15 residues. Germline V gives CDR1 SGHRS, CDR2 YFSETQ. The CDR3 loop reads CASNFSGRAGEEQFF. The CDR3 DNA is TGCGCCAGCAACTTTAGCGGGAGGGCCGGGGAGGAGCAGTTCTTC.

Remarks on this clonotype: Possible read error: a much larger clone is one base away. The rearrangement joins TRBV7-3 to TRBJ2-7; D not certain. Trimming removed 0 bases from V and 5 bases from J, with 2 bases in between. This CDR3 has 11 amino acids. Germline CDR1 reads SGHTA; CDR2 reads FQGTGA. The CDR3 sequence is CASSLTNEQYF. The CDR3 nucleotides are TGTGCCAGCAGCTTAACGAACGAGCAGTACTTC. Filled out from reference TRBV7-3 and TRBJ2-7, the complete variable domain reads GAGVSQTPSNKVTEKGKYVELRCDPISGHTALYWYRQSLGQGPEFLIYFQGTGAADDSGLPNDRFFAVRPEGSVSTLKIQRTERGDSAVYLCASSLTNEQYFGPGTRLTVT.